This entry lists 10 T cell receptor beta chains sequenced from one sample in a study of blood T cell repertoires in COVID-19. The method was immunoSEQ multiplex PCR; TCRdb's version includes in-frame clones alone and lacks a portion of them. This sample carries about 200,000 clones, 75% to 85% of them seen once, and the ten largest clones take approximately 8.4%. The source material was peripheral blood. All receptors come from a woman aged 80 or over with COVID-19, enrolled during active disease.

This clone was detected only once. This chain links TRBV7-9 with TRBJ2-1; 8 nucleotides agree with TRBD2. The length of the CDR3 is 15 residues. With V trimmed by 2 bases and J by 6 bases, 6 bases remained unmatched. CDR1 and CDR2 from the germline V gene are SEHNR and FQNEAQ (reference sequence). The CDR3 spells CASSLQAGAGNEQFF. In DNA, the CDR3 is TGTGCCAGCAGCTTACAAGCGGGAGCAGGCAATGAGCAGTTCTTC.

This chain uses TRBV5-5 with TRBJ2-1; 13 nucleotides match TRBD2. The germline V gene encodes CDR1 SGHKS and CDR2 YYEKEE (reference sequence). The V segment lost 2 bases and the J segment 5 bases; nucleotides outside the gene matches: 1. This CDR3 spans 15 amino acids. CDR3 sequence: CASSFGTSGNNEQFF. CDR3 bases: TGTGCCAGCAGCTTCGGGACTAGCGGGAACAATGAGCAGTTCTTC.

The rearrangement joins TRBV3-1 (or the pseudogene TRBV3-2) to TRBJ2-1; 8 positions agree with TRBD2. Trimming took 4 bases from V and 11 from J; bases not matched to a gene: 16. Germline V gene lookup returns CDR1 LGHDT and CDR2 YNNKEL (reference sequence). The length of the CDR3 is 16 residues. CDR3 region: CASSRTPSGSNLQQFF. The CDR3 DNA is TGTGCCAGCAGCCGTACCCCAAGCGGGAGTAATCTTCAGCAGTTCTTC.

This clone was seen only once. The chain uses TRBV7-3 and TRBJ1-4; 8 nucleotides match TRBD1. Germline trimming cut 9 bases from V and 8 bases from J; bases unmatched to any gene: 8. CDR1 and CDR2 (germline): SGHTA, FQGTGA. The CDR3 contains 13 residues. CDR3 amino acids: CASSDREGEKLFF. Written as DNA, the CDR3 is TGTGCCAGTTCGGACAGGGAAGGCGAAAAACTGTTTTTT.

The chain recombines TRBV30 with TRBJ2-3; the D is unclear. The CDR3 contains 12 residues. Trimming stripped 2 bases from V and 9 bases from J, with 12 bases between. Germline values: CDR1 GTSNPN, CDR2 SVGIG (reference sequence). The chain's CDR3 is CAWSPLRGTQYF. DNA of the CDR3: TGTGCCTGGAGTCCACTCCGAGGCACGCAGTATTTT.

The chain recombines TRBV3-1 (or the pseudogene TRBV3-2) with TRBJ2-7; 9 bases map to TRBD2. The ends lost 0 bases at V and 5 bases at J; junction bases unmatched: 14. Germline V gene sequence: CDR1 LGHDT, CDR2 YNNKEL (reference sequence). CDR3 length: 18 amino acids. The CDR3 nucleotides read TGTGCCAGCAGCCAAGATCAGGCTAGCGGGAACGTTTCCCACGAGCAGTACTTC. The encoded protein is CASSQDQASGNVSHEQYF.

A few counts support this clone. The CDR3 here is CASSVVPRVENTEAFF. The CDR3 nucleotides are TGTGCCAGCAGCGTAGTACCTCGGGTAGAGAACACTGAAGCTTTCTTT. V is TRBV9 and J is TRBJ1-1; no definite D call. Germline CDR1 and CDR2: SGDLS and YYNGEE. The CDR3 loop spans 16 amino acids. The V end was cut by 0 bases, the J end by 1 base, with 13 bases between.

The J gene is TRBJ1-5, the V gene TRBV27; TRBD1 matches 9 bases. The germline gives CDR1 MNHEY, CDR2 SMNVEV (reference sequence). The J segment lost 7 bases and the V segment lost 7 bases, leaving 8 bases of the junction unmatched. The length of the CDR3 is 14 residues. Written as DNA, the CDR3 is TGTGCCAGCAAACCGGGACAGGGACGGCAGCCCCAGCATTTT. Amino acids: CASKPGQGRQPQHF.

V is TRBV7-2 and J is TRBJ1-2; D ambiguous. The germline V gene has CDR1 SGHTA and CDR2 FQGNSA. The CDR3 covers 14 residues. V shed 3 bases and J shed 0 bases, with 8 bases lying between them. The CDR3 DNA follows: TGTGCCAGCAGCTTTAACGGAGCTAACTATGGCTACACCTTC. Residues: CASSFNGANYGYTF.

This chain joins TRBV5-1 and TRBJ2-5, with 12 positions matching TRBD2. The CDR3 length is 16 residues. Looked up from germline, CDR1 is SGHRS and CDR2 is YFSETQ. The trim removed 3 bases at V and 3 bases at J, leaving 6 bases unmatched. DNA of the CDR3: TGCGCCAGCAGCTCGGCTAGCGGGGGGGCCAAAGAGACCCAGTACTTC. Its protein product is CASSSASGGAKETQYF.